This T cell receptor (beta chain) was identified in a study of cytomegalovirus exposure and HLA in healthy donors. Broader study findings: According to a later analysis, donors in an Asian-associated ancestry cluster reportedly had fewer N-insertions than the approximately 670-donor mean. Most TCRs appeared rarely, but some public TCRs recurred in many donors.

For this clone: As yet, its antigen is unknown.

CDR1 SGHRS and CDR2 YFSETQ come from the germline V gene. V lost 5 bases, J lost 4 bases, and 3 bases stayed unmatched. The CDR3 is 14 amino acids. The PCR ran on 60 Vbeta and 13 Jbeta primers. Profiled with immunoSEQ multiplex PCR; TCRdb holds only in-frame clones, not every one. The sample records about 140,000 clones, more than 60% being singletons. The sequencing sample was made of PBMCs. The receptor was derived from a male donor in good health and CMV-seronegative. V gene TRBV5-1 combines with J gene TRBJ2-1, with 10 positions matching TRBD2. The CDR3 DNA reads as TGCGCCAGCAGTAGCGGGGGGACGTACAATGAGCAGTTCTTC. The encoded protein is CASSSGGTYNEQFF.